This record covers a single T cell receptor beta chain. The V and J ends lost 1 base and 3 bases, in that order; junction bases with no gene match: 5. The germline CDR1 and CDR2 sequences are LGHNA and YNFKEQ. The length of the CDR3 is 16 residues. This record belongs to a study of T cell changes during pregnancy in multiple sclerosis. Measured with immunoSEQ multiplex PCR; TCRdb has only the in-frame clones, and not every one. The table lists 35,000 to 50,000 clones, roughly 92% of them singletons. This clonotype was sampled from a female donor with multiple sclerosis, enrolled in a pregnancy study. The chain joins TRBV4-2 to TRBJ2-3; 9 nucleotides match TRBD2. The sequences come from CD4+ T cells from peripheral blood mononuclear cells, collected in the first trimester of pregnancy. The CDR3 DNA follows: TGTGCCAGCAGCCAAGTAGGTAGCGGGAGAACAGATACGCAGTATTTT. Amino acids: CASSQVGSGRTDTQYF.